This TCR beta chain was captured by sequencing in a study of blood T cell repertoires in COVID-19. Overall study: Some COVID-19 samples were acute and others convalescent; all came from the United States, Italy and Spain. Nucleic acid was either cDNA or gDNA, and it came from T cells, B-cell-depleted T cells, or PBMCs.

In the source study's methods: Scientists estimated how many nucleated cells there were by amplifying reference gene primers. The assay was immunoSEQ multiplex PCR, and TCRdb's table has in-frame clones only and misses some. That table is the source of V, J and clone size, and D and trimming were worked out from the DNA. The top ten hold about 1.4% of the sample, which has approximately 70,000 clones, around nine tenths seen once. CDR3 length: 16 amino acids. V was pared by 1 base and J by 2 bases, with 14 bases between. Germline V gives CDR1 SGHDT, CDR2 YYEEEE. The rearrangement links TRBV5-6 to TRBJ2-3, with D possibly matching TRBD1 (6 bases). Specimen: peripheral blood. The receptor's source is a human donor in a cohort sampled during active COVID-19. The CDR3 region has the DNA TGTGCCAGCAGCTTGTACAGGGCGGGCATCACAGATACGCAGTATTTT. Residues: CASSLYRAGITDTQYF.